This T cell receptor (beta chain) was identified during a study of a mutant IDH1 vaccine in newly diagnosed glioma. Turning to the study itself: Vaccinations were initiated 4-6 weeks following radiotherapy alone, or were given together with temozolomide cycles.

The time point is: week 23, last vaccination. All doses held 300 ug of mutant IDH1 20-mer peptide, with topical imiquimod. Astrocytomas that were new, WHO grade 3 or 4, IDH1-mutant and ATRX-lost were present in the donors. Using immunoSEQ multiplex PCR, the repertoire was profiled, and TCRdb retains in-frame clones only, with some absent. The sample shows 41,000 or so clones, roughly 79% of them seen only once. In regard to this clone: Its antigen is unidentified.

The sample here was PBMCs, taken from a glioma patient whose treatment included an IDH1 peptide vaccine. The receptor's source is a woman aged 40 to 50 with glioma. Some clones in this sample may be carry-over from other donors' samples.

DNA for the CDR3: TGTGCCAGTAGTGCCTGGGGATTAAATTCACCCCTCCACTTT. This encodes CASSAWGLNSPLHF. The chain carries TRBV19 and TRBJ1-6; D gene ambiguous. The CDR3 is 14 amino acids. Germline values: CDR1 LNHDA, CDR2 SQIVND (reference sequence). V gave up 5 bases and J gave up 7 bases, with 12 bases separating them.